This T cell receptor beta chain was observed in a study of identical twins. Each donor (without exception) was a healthy Caucasian. Template switching (which added a universal primer site) was used, and cDNA carried unique molecular identifiers. A single record per CDR3 protein comes from TCRdb applying MiXCR to the 5' RACE reads. The sample has 1.5 million to 2 million distinct CDR3 sequences, around 33% seen once. The CDR3 totals 15 residues. V lost 0 bases and J 7 bases, leaving 13 bases between the germline ends. CDR1 and CDR2 from the germline V gene are SGHRS and YFSETQ. The genes are TRBV5-1 and TRBJ1-4; no reliable D call. The receptor was isolated from a newborn girl in good health. The specimen sequenced was cord blood. The CDR3 loop is CASSLGGVRGEKLFF. CDR3 nucleotides: TGCGCCAGCAGCTTGGGTGGGGTACGAGGTGAAAAACTGTTTTTT.